Presented here are 5 T cell receptor beta chains from one specimen sequenced in a study of blood T cell repertoires in COVID-19. Generated by immunoSEQ multiplex PCR, the TCRdb table keeps only in-frame clones and is missing some. Seen here are some 430,000 clones, about 90% observed once, and the top ten hold about 0.57%. The sequencing input was PBMCs or T cells enriched from blood (not recorded which). The receptor set was obtained from a man between 18 and 35 years old who had recovered from COVID-19.

This chain joins TRBV5-1 and TRBJ2-7; TRBD2 aligns across 14 bases. Germline loops: CDR1 SGHRS, CDR2 YFSETQ. CDR3 size: 18 residues. Trimming removed 1 base from V and 4 bases from J; junction bases left unmatched: 10. CDR3 in DNA: TGCGCCAGCAGCTTGCCGGGGACTAGCGGGAGCTCAGATTACGAGCAGTACTTC. Protein: CASSLPGTSGSSDYEQYF. Together with reference TRBV5-1 and TRBJ2-7, the CDR3 gives the full variable domain: KAGVTQTPRYLIKTRGQQVTLSCSPISGHRSVSWYQQTPGQGLQFLFEYFSETQRNKGNFPGRFSGRQFSNSRSEMNVSTLELGDSALYLCASSLPGTSGSSDYEQYFGPGTRLTVT.

V gene TRBV9 combines with J gene TRBJ1-1; 7 positions agree with TRBD1. The CDR3 covers 14 residues. V lost 4 bases to trimming and J lost 11 bases; unmatched junction nucleotides: 14. Germline CDR1 and CDR2: SGDLS and YYNGEE. CDR3 nucleotide sequence: TGTGCCAGCAGCTCCGAAACAGGGGCGGGGTTGGCTTTCTTT. It specifies CASSSETGAGLAFF.

In its sample, this clone was seen once. This chain uses TRBV15 with TRBJ1-5; unclear D gene. V lost 0 bases and J lost 2, with 11 bases in between. The length of the CDR3 is 16 residues. Germline lookup yields CDR1 LNHNV and CDR2 YYDKDF (reference sequence). CDR3 sequence reads: CATSRDTGLGNQPQHF. CDR3 sequence (DNA): TGTGCCACCAGCAGAGATACCGGGTTGGGCAATCAGCCCCAGCATTTT.

In its sample, this clone was seen once. The CDR3 spells CASSPAPLAGASQAKNIQYF. CDR3 in DNA: TGTGCCAGCAGTCCGGCCCCTTTGGCGGGAGCTAGTCAAGCCAAAAACATTCAGTACTTC. The chain couples TRBV27 to TRBJ2-4; 7 nucleotides line up with TRBD2. The CDR3 consists of 20 residues. Germline CDR1 MNHEY, CDR2 SMNVEV (reference sequence). The V and J ends lost 5 bases and 0 bases, in that order; junction bases with no gene match: 19.

The chain carries TRBV2 and TRBJ2-1; D possibly corresponds to TRBD2 (6 bases). Per germline, CDR1 SNHLY and CDR2 FYNNEI. The CDR3 is 12 residues long. V lost 6 bases and J 9 bases, leaving 12 bases between the germline ends. The CDR3 nucleotides read TGTGCCAGCAGAACACTAGCTATTGAGCAGTTCTTC. Protein sequence: CASRTLAIEQFF.